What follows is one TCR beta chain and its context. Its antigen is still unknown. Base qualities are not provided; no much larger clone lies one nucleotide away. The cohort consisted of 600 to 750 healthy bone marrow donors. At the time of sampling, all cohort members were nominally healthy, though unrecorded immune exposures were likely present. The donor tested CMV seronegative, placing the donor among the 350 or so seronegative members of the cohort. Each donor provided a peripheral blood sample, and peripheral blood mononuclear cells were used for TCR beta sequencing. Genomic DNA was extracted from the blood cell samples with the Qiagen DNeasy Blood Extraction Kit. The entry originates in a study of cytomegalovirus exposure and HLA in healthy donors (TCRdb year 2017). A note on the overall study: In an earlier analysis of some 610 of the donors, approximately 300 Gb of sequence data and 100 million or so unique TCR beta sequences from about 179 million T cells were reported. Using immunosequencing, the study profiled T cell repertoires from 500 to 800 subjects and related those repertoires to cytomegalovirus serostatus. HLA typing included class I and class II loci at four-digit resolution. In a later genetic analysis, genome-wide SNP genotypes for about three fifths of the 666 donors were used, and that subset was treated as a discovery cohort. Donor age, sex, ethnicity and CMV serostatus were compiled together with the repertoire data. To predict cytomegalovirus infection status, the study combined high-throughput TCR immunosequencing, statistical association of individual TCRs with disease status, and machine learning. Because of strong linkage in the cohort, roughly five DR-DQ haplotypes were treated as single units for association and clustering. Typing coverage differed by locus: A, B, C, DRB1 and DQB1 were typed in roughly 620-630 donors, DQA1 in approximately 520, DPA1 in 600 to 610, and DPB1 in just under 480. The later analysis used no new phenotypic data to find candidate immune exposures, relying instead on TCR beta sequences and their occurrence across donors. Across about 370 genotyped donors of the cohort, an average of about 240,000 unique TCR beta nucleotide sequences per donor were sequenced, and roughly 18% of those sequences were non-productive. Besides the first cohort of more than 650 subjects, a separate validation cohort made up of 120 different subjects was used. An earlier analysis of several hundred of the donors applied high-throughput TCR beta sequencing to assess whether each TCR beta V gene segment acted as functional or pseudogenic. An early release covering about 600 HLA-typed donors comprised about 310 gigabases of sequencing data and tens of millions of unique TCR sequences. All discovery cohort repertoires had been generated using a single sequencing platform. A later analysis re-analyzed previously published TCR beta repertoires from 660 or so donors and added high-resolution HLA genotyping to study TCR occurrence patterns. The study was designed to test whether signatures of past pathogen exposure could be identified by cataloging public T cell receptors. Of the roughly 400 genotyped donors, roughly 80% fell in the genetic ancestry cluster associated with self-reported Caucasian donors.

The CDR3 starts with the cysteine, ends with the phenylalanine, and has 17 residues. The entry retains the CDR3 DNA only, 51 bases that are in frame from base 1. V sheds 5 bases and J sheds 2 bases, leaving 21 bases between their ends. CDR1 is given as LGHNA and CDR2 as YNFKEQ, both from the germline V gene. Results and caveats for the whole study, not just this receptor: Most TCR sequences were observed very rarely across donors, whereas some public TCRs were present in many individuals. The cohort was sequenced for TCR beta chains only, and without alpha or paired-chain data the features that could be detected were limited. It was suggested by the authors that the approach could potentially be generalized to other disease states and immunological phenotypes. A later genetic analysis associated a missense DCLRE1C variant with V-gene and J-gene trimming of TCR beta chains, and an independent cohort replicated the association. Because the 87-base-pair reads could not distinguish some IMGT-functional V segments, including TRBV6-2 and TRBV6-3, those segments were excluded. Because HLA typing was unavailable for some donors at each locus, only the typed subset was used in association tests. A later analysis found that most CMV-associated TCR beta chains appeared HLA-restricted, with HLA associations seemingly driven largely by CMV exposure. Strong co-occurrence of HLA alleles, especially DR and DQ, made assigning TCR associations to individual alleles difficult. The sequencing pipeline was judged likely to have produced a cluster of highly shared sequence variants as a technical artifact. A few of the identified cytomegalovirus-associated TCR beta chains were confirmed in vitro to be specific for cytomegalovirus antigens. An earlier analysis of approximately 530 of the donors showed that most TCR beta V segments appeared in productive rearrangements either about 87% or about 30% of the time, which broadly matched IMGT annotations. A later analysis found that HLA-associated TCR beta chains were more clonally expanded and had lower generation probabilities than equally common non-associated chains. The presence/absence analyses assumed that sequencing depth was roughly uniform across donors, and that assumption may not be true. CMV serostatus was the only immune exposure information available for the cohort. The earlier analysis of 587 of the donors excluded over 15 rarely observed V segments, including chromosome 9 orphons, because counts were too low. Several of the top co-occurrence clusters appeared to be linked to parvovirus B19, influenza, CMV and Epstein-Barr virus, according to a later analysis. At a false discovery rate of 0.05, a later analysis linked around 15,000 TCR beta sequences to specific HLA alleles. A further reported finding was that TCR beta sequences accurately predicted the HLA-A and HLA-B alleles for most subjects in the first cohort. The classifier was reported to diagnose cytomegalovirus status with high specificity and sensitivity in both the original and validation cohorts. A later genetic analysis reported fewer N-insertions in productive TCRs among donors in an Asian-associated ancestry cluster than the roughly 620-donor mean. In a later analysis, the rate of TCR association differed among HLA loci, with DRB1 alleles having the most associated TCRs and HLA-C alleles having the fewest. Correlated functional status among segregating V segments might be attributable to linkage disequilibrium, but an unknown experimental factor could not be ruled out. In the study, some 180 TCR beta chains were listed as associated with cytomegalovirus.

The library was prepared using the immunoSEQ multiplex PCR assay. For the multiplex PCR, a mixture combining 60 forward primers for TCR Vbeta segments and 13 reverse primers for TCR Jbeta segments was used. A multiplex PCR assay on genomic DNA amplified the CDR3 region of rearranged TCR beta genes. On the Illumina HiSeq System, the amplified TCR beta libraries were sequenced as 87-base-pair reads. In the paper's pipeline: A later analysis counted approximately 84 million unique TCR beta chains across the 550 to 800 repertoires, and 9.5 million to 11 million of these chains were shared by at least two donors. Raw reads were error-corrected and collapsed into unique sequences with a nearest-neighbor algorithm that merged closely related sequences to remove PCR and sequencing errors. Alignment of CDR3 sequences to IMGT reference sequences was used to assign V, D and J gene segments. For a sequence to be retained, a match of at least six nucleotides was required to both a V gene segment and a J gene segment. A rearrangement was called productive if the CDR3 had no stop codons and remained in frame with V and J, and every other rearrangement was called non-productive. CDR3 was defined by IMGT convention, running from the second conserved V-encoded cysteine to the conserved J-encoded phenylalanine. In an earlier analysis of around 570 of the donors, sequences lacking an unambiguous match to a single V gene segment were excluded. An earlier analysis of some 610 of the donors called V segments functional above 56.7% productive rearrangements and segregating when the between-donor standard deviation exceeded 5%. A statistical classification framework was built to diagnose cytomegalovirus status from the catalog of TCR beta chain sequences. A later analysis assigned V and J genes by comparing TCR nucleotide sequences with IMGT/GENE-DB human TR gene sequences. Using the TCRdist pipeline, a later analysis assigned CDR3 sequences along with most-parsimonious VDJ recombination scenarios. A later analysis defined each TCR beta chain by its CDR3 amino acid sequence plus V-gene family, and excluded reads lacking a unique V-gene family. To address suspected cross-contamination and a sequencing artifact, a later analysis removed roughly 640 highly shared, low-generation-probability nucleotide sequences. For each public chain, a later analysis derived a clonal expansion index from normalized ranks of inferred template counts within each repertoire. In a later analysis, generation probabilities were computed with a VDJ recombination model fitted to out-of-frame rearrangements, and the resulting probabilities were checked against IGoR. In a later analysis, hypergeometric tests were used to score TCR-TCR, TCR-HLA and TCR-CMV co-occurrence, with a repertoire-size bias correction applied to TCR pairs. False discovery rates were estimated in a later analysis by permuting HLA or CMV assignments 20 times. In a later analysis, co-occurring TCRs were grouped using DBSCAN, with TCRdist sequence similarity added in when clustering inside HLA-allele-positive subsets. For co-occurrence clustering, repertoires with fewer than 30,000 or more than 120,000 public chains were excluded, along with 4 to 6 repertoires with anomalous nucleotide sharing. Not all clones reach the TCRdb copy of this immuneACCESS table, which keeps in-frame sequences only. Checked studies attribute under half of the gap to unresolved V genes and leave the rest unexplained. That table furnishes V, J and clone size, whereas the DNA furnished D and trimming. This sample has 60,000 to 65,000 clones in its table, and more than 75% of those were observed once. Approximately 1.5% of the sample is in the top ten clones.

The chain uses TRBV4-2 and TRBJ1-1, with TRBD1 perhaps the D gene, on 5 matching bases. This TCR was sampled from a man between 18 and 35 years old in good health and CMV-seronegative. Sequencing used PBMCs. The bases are TGTGCCAGCAGCACCGTCTCAGGGAAGCTACCTAACACTGAAGCTTTCTTT. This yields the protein CASSTVSGKLPNTEAFF.